The 11 T cell receptor beta chains presented below share a single source sample, sequenced in a study of cytomegalovirus exposure and HLA in healthy donors. It was with 60 Vbeta and 13 Jbeta primers that the PCR ran. The table came from immunoSEQ multiplex PCR; TCRdb's copy has only in-frame clones and leaves some out. The sample yields 150,000 to 200,000 clones, approximately 12% seen once. Sequencing was done on a sample of PBMCs. Receptors originate from a man aged 50 to 59 in good health and CMV-seropositive.

The chain has TRBV28 and TRBJ1-1; no definite D call. From germline, CDR1 is MDHEN and CDR2 SYDVKM. V was pared by 6 bases and J by 4 bases, with 18 bases between. There are 15 residues in the CDR3. Written as DNA, the CDR3 is TGTGCCAGCAGACTACTACAGCCCGGGAGCACTGAAGCTTTCTTT. Translating it yields CASRLLQPGSTEAFF.

In this sample, this clone turned up a few times. This chain uses TRBV6-1 with TRBJ1-1; no firm D call. This CDR3 comprises 13 residues. Trimming took 8 bases from V and 0 from J, leaving 10 bases between them. Germline values: CDR1 MNHNS, CDR2 SASEGT. CDR3 in amino acids: CASSRVVNTEAFF. The CDR3 DNA follows: TGTGCCAGCTCGAGAGTGGTGAACACTGAAGCTTTCTTT.

The V and J genes are TRBV12-5 and TRBJ1-5; tentatively, D is TRBD1 (5 bases). The CDR3 totals 19 residues. The germline V and J ends were trimmed by 0 bases and 2 bases, with 20 bases remaining between them. CDR1 LGHNT and CDR2 FRNRAP come from the germline V gene. CDR3 sequence reads: CASGLVLIGSRAGNQPQHF. CDR3 DNA: TGTGCTAGTGGTTTGGTACTTATTGGATCCAGGGCGGGCAATCAGCCCCAGCATTTT.

CDR3 region: CASSPAWGTSNNEQFF. CDR3 nucleotides: TGTGCCAGCTCACCAGCTTGGGGGACTAGCAACAATGAGCAGTTCTTC. The chain employs TRBV18 and TRBJ2-1, with TRBD2 identical over 9 bases. After removal of 2 bases from V and 5 bases from J, the junction contained 7 bases not matched to a gene. The germline CDR1 and CDR2 sequences are KGHSH and LQKENI. The CDR3 loop spans 16 amino acids.

This clone turned up a few times. This sequence joins TRBV30 and TRBJ1-6; TRBD1 matches at 9 bases. The germline CDR1 and CDR2 sequences are GTSNPN and SVGIG (reference sequence). The CDR3 sequence is 16 residues long. V trimming: 3 bases; J trimming: 7 bases; junction bases outside the gene matches: 10. The CDR3 coding sequence is TGTGCCTGGAGAGACACAGGGGGCGCTTGGAATTCACCCCTCCACTTT. As protein: CAWRDTGGAWNSPLHF.

V gene TRBV6-1 combines with J gene TRBJ2-3; TRBD2 agrees at 8 bases. The V segment lost 5 bases and the J segment 5 bases; nucleotides outside the gene matches: 12. This CDR3 contains 16 residues. Germline V gives CDR1 MNHNS, CDR2 SASEGT. CDR3 amino acids: CASSKEGPGRGDTQYF. CDR3 coding DNA: TGTGCCAGCAGTAAAGAGGGACCCGGGAGGGGAGATACGCAGTATTTT.

A few counts support this clone. The chain joins TRBV7-2 to TRBJ1-5; 8 positions match TRBD1. The CDR3 runs to 15 residues. CDR1 and CDR2 from the germline V gene are SGHTA and FQGNSA. Trimming cost V 4 bases and J 5 bases; bases outside gene matches: 7. In nucleotides, the CDR3 is TGTGCCAGCAGCTCGGGACAGGTTGGTGATCAGCCCCAGCATTTT. Protein sequence: CASSSGQVGDQPQHF.

The chain uses TRBV7-2 and TRBJ1-1; 8 bases are shared with TRBD1. The CDR3 sequence is 14 residues long. In germline, CDR1 is SGHTA, CDR2 FQGNSA. V gave up 6 bases and J gave up 4 bases; unmatched junction bases: 7. This CDR3 reads CASRSGGAGTEAFF. The CDR3 DNA is TGTGCCAGCAGGTCAGGGGGCGCCGGCACTGAAGCTTTCTTT.

This clone was seen only a few times. The rearrangement uses TRBV2 and TRBJ1-6; D is uncertain. V lost 6 bases and J 10 bases, leaving 19 bases between the germline ends. This CDR3 has 15 residues. Germline CDR1 reads SNHLY; CDR2 reads FYNNEI. DNA for the CDR3: TGTGCCAGCAGGGGTGGTAGGTCTGAGAGGTCACCCCTCCACTTT. It codes for CASRGGRSERSPLHF.

Turning to this clone: Other DNA sequences in the sample encode the same CDR3. The chain has TRBV5-1 and TRBJ2-5, with 8 bases fitting TRBD2. This CDR3 contains 14 residues. J gave up 5 bases and V 0 bases, and 3 bases lay outside the gene matches. Germline CDR1 is SGHRS and CDR2 is YFSETQ. The CDR3 nucleotides read TGCGCCAGCAGCTTGGTCGGGGGGGAGGAGACCCAGTACTTC. This translates into CASSLVGGEETQYF.

This rearrangement joins TRBV19 to TRBJ1-1; D gene unclear. This CDR3 is 15 amino acids long. The ends were cut back, 0 bases at V and 1 base at J, with 9 bases in the middle. Germline V CDR1 and CDR2: LNHDA, SQIVND (reference sequence). The CDR3 DNA reads as TGTGCCAGTAGTATAGATCCACAGCCGAACACTGAAGCTTTCTTT. It translates to CASSIDPQPNTEAFF.